A single sample gave rise to the 18 T cell receptor beta chains below, sequenced in a study of identical twins. TCRdb processed the 5' RACE reads anew with MiXCR; each CDR3 protein has one entry. The sample holds around 1.7 million distinct CDR3 sequences; about 32% are singletons and the top ten take around 0.3%. The sequenced material came from cord blood. The receptors were sampled from a newborn girl in good health.

The chain recombines TRBV24-1 with TRBJ2-5, with a possible D match to TRBD1 (6 bases). The CDR3 is 14 amino acids. Germline-derived CDR1 and CDR2 are KGHDR and SFDVKD. V shed 4 bases and J shed 4 bases, with 12 bases lying between them. The DNA of the CDR3 is TGTGCCACCAGTGACACAGGGATGGGAGAGACCCAGTACTTC. Its protein product is CATSDTGMGETQYF.

CDR3 coding DNA: TGTGCCAGCAGCCAAGGGAGTGAAAAACTGTTTTTT. Translation: CASSQGSEKLFF. This rearrangement joins TRBV14 to TRBJ1-4; D not certain. Germline CDR1 reads SGHDN; CDR2 reads FVKESK. This CDR3 comprises 12 residues. Trimming cost V 1 base and J 7 bases, with 4 bases left between them. Looking up the rest from reference TRBV14 and TRBJ1-4 gives the full variable domain: EAGVTQFPSHSVIEKGQTVTLRCDPISGHDNLYWYRRVMGKEIKFLLHFVKESKQDESGMPNNRFLAERTGGTYSTLKVQPAELEDSGVYFCASSQGSEKLFFGSGTQLSVL.

This rearrangement joins TRBV11-2 to TRBJ2-5; the match to TRBD2 covers 7 bases. TRBJ2-7 explains the end of the DNA better; the J call may be wrong. Germline loops: CDR1 SGHAT, CDR2 FQNNGV. This CDR3 is built from 13 residues. CDR3 protein: CASGRGGSDEQYF. CDR3 in DNA: TGTGCCAGCGGGAGGGGAGGTTCGGACGAGCAGTACTTC.

This rearrangement joins TRBV6-1 to TRBJ2-7, with no clear D. Germline assignment: CDR1 MNHNS and CDR2 SASEGT. The CDR3 has 16 amino acids. V lost 6 bases to trimming and J lost 3 bases, with 21 bases between them. CDR3 amino acids: CASSENLLNKGYEQYF. The DNA of the CDR3 is TGTGCCAGCAGCGAAAACCTATTGAATAAGGGCTACGAGCAGTACTTC.

The rearrangement uses TRBV28 and TRBJ1-2, with D tentatively TRBD1 (6 bases). The V end lost 6 bases, the J end lost 4 bases, and 21 bases lay between the germline ends. Germline values: CDR1 MDHEN, CDR2 SYDVKM. The CDR3 has 16 amino acids. For the CDR3, the DNA is TGTGCCAGCAGCTTAATTAGGCGCCAGGGGCCCTATGGCTACACCTTC. The encoded protein is CASSLIRRQGPYGYTF.

The chain recombines TRBV3-1 with TRBJ2-1, with 8 bases fitting TRBD2. The CDR3 consists of 15 residues. CDR1 and CDR2 from the germline V gene are LGHDT and YNNKEL (reference sequence). V trimming: 6 bases; J trimming: 1 base; junction bases outside the gene matches: 5. The chain's CDR3 is CASRFGGVSYNEQFF. DNA for the CDR3: TGTGCCAGCAGATTCGGGGGGGTGTCCTACAATGAGCAGTTCTTC.

There are many counts of this clonotype. The V and J genes are TRBV29-1 and TRBJ2-3; tentatively, D is TRBD2 (6 bases). CDR3 length equals 14 residues. From germline, CDR1 is SQVTM and CDR2 ANQGSEA. V was clipped by 7 bases and J by 0 bases, with 14 bases between them. The CDR3 nucleotides read TGCAGCGCCCAACTAGCTGCTAGCACAGATACGCAGTATTTT. Translating it yields CSAQLAASTDTQYF.

Only a few counts were recorded for this clonotype. This chain connects TRBV6-5 to TRBJ2-5; no clear D gene. CDR3 length equals 13 residues. In germline, CDR1 is MNHEY, CDR2 SVGAGI. Trimming pared 5 bases from V and 1 base from J, leaving 8 bases between. CDR3 in amino acids: CASSPHGQETQYF. DNA for the CDR3: TGTGCCAGCAGTCCACACGGCCAAGAGACCCAGTACTTC.

The gene calls are TRBV5-1 and TRBJ2-5; D may be TRBD1 (5 bases). In germline, CDR1 is SGHRS, CDR2 YFSETQ. The CDR3 is made up of 14 amino acids. The V and J ends lost 4 bases and 3 bases respectively, with 13 bases between them. The CDR3 DNA is TGCGCCAGCAGCCAGGGTAGTTCAAAAGAGACCCAGTACTTC. It translates to CASSQGSSKETQYF.

The CDR3: CASSQLGGFVDEQFF. DNA for the CDR3: TGTGCCAGCAGCCAGCTAGGGGGTTTCGTGGATGAGCAGTTCTTC. This chain connects TRBV3-1 to TRBJ2-1; tentative D call: TRBD1 (6 bases). CDR1 is LGHDT, CDR2 YNNKEL, per germline (reference sequence). The CDR3 loop spans 15 amino acids. V lost 3 bases and J 8 bases, leaving 17 bases between the germline ends.

V and J are TRBV9 and TRBJ1-4; D is perhaps TRBD1 (6 bases). V lost 3 bases to trimming and J lost 7 bases, with 16 bases between them. The CDR3 sequence is 15 residues long. From germline, CDR1 is SGDLS and CDR2 YYNGEE. The CDR3 DNA follows: TGTGCCAGCAGCGCAGAACAGGGATTGGGTGAAAAACTGTTTTTT. It codes for CASSAEQGLGEKLFF. Full variable domain (remainder filled in from reference TRBV9 and TRBJ1-4): DSGVTQTPKHLITATGQRVTLRCSPRSGDLSVYWYQQSLDQGLQFLIQYYNGEERAKGNILERFSAQQFPDLHSELNLSSLELGDSALYFCASSAEQGLGEKLFFGSGTQLSVL.

There are a few counts of this clonotype. This chain joins TRBV27 and TRBJ1-5, with D hard to call. V shed 1 base and J shed 4 bases, with 5 bases lying between them. The germline V gene encodes CDR1 MNHEY and CDR2 SMNVEV (reference sequence). The CDR3 runs to 13 residues. In DNA, the CDR3 is TGTGCCAGCAGTTTATTTCGAAATCAGCCCCAGCATTTT. Translation gives CASSLFRNQPQHF.

There are a few counts of this clonotype. The rearrangement joins TRBV12-3 or TRBV12-4 to TRBJ1-2; 12 nucleotides align to TRBD1. Germline trimming cut 3 bases from V and 0 bases from J; bases unmatched to any gene: 2. CDR3 length equals 16 residues. In DNA, the CDR3 is TGTGCCAGCAGTTTCGGGACAGGGGGCCCTAACTATGGCTACACCTTC. Amino acids: CASSFGTGGPNYGYTF.

This clonotype has a handful of counts. V and J are TRBV10-3 and TRBJ2-5; D tentatively reads TRBD1 or TRBD2 (5 bases each). Germline CDR1 ENHRY, CDR2 SYGVKD. The CDR3 covers 16 residues. V was trimmed by 0 bases and J by 4 bases, leaving 15 bases between them. CDR3 sequence (DNA): TGTGCCATCAGTGAGTCGGGGCTAGCCGGTCGAGAGACCCAGTACTTC. This codes for CAISESGLAGRETQYF.

The J gene is TRBJ2-3, the V gene TRBV9; D uncertain. The CDR3 runs 16 residues. Germline V lookup: CDR1 SGDLS, CDR2 YYNGEE. V gave up 7 bases and J gave up 0 bases, with 18 bases separating them. In nucleotides, the CDR3 is TGTGCCAGCTCAACGTCCCCCGGGCAGAGCACAGATACGCAGTATTTT. Translating it yields CASSTSPGQSTDTQYF.

This clonotype was observed a few times. This sequence joins TRBV3-1 and TRBJ2-7; the D is unclear. V was trimmed by 2 bases and J by 3 bases, leaving 8 bases between them. Germline CDR1 is LGHDT and CDR2 is YNNKEL (reference sequence). The CDR3 has 13 residues. CDR3 region: CASSQMGHYEQYF. The CDR3 DNA reads TGTGCCAGCAGCCAAATGGGCCACTACGAGCAGTACTTC.

A word on this clonotype: Its ends do not fully match the called genes, so a read error is possible. V and J are TRBV20-1 and TRBJ2-3; D possibly matches TRBD1 or TRBD2 (7 bases each). Germline CDR1 is DFQATT and CDR2 is SNEGSKA (reference sequence). There are 16 residues in the CDR3. The CDR3 spells CSARDGRGPSTDTQYF. DNA of the CDR3: TGCAGCGCTAGAGATGGGAGGGGGCCCAGCACAGATACGCAGTATTTT.

At least ten counts were recorded for this clonotype. The gene calls are TRBV29-1 and TRBJ2-3; TRBD2 matches at 9 bases. V trimming: 5 bases; J trimming: 0 bases; junction bases outside the gene matches: 0. This CDR3 contains 13 residues. Per the germline V gene, CDR1 is SQVTM and CDR2 is ANQGSEA. CDR3 loop: CSVTSGSTDTQYF. CDR3 DNA sequence: TGCAGCGTTACTAGCGGGAGCACAGATACGCAGTATTTT.